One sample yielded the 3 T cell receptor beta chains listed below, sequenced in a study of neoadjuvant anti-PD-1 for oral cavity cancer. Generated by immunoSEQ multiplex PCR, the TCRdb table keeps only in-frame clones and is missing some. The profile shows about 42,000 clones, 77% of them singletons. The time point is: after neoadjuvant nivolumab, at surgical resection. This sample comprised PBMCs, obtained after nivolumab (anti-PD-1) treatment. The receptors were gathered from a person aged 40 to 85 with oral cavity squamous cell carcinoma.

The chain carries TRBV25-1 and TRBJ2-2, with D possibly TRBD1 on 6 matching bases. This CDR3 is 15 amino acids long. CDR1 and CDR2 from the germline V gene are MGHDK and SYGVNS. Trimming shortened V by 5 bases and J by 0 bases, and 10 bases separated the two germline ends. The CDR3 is CASSRTASNTGELFF. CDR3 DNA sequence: TGTGCCAGCAGTAGGACAGCCTCGAACACCGGGGAGCTGTTTTTT.

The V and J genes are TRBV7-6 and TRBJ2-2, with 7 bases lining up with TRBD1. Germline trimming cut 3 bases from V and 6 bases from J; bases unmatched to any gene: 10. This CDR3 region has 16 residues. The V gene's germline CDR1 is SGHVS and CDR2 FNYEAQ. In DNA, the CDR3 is TGTGCCAGCAGCTTTCTCCAGGGGGTCCTCTCCGGGGAGCTGTTTTTT. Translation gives CASSFLQGVLSGELFF.

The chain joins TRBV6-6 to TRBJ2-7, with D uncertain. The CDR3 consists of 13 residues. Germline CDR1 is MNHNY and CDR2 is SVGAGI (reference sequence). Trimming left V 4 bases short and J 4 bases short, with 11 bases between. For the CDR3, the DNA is TGTGCCAGCAGTTTTCGGAGTAGGTACGAGCAGTACTTC. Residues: CASSFRSRYEQYF.